A selection of T cell receptor beta chains follows, all from one sample in a study of beta chain features in type 1 diabetes. Data came from immunoSEQ multiplex PCR; TCRdb stores just in-frame clones and leaves some out. Among tens of thousands of clones listed, approximately 70% were seen once. The sequencing sample was made of stem cell memory CD4+ T cells from blood. All receptors derive from a middle-aged woman with type 1 diabetes. CDR3s include the opening cysteine and the closing phenylalanine or tryptophan. A D gene is named only where the DNA matches it firmly. Size values are once, few and many counts, or a class for expanded clones, and some rows have none.

d_call	v_call	clone_size	j_call	cdr3_aa	cdr3_nt
TRBD2	TRBV19	-	TRBJ2-7	CASNSALAGINEQYF	TGTGCCAGTAATTCCGCACTAGCGGGAATTAACGAGCAGTACTTC
TRBD1	TRBV5-1	-	TRBJ2-6	CASSQGVTGANVLTF	TGCGCCAGCAGCCAGGGGGTAACTGGGGCCAACGTCCTGACTTTC
-	TRBV7-2	-	TRBJ2-7	CASSPRPPEQYF	TGTGCCAGCAGCCCCCGTCCCCCGGAGCAGTACTTC
-	TRBV7-2	once	TRBJ2-2	CASSLVVGATNTGELFF	TGTGCCAGCAGCTTAGTTGTGGGGGCAACGAACACCGGGGAGCTGTTTTTT
TRBD1	TRBV15	-	TRBJ1-2	CATSGTGVLYGYTF	TGTGCCACCAGCGGGACAGGGGTACTCTATGGCTACACCTTC
-	TRBV6-1	-	TRBJ1-2	CASSPTWGVNYGYTF	TGTGCCAGCAGCCCGACCTGGGGGGTAAACTATGGCTACACCTTC
TRBD1	TRBV18	-	TRBJ1-1	CASSPYRGNTEAFF	TGTGCCAGCTCACCCTACAGGGGGAACACTGAAGCTTTCTTT
TRBD2	TRBV2	-	TRBJ2-5	CASSERTSGIQETQYF	TGTGCCAGCAGTGAACGGACTAGCGGGATCCAAGAGACCCAGTACTTC
-	TRBV30	-	TRBJ2-5	CAWSPRLWETQYF	TGTGCCTGGAGTCCCCGACTGTGGGAGACCCAGTACTTC
-	TRBV15	once	TRBJ1-3	CATSRSQGRGSGNTIYF	TGTGCCACCAGCAGATCCCAAGGACGGGGCTCTGGAAACACCATATATTTT
TRBD1	TRBV2	-	TRBJ1-1	CASTGGRTEAFF	TGTGCCAGCACAGGGGGGAGAACTGAAGCTTTCTTT
-	TRBV9	-	TRBJ1-2	CASSVVSSLSSSGYTF	TGTGCCAGCAGCGTAGTATCTTCGCTTTCCTCTAGTGGCTACACCTTC
-	TRBV29-1	-	TRBJ1-2	CSVLLSRGYGYTF	TGCAGCGTCCTCCTATCCCGGGGGTATGGCTACACCTTC
TRBD2	TRBV2	-	TRBJ2-3	CASSALAGGPDTQYF	TGTGCCAGCAGCGCACTAGCGGGAGGGCCGGATACGCAGTATTTT
-	TRBV28	-	TRBJ1-6	CASSLDAQQGSPLHF	TGTGCCAGCAGTTTAGATGCCCAACAGGGTTCACCCCTCCACTTT
-	TRBV29-1	few	TRBJ2-3	CSVDGGITDTQYF	TGCAGCGTTGATGGGGGGATAACAGATACGCAGTATTTT
TRBD2	TRBV2	-	TRBJ2-3	CAGFSWREGYF	TGTGCCGGATTTAGCTGGCGGGAGGGATATTTT
-	TRBV7-9	few	TRBJ2-6	CASSLDRTLSGANVLTF	TGTGCCAGCAGCTTAGACAGGACCCTCTCTGGGGCCAACGTCCTGACTTTC
-	TRBV7-9	-	TRBJ2-5	CASSLLPQARETQYF	TGTGCCAGCAGCCTCCTTCCACAGGCCCGAGAGACCCAGTACTTC
TRBD1	TRBV7-2	-	TRBJ2-7	CASSSYRGPYEQYF	TGTGCCAGCAGCTCCTACAGGGGACCCTACGAGCAGTACTTC
-	TRBV7-3	-	TRBJ2-1	CASSRSVAGPYSNEQFF	TGTGCCAGCAGCCGGTCCGTGGCGGGACCTTACAGCAATGAGCAGTTCTTC
-	TRBV7-2	-	TRBJ2-7	CASSLIGQSHEQYF	TGTGCCAGCAGCTTAATCGGACAGTCTCACGAGCAGTACTTC
TRBD1	TRBV18	-	TRBJ2-1	CASSLRQGGTNEQFF	TGTGCCAGCTCGCTTCGACAGGGTGGTACGAATGAGCAGTTCTTC
-	TRBV7-2	-	TRBJ2-7	CASSLVAGLHEQYF	TGTGCCAGCAGCTTAGTGGCGGGGCTCCACGAGCAGTACTTC
TRBD2	TRBV7-9	-	TRBJ2-1	CASSLDRGGRLFNEQFF	TGTGCCAGCAGCTTAGATCGAGGCGGGAGACTTTTCAATGAGCAGTTCTTC
-	TRBV25-1	-	TRBJ1-2	CASSESGGNYGYTF	TGTGCCAGCAGTGAATCAGGCGGGAACTATGGCTACACCTTC